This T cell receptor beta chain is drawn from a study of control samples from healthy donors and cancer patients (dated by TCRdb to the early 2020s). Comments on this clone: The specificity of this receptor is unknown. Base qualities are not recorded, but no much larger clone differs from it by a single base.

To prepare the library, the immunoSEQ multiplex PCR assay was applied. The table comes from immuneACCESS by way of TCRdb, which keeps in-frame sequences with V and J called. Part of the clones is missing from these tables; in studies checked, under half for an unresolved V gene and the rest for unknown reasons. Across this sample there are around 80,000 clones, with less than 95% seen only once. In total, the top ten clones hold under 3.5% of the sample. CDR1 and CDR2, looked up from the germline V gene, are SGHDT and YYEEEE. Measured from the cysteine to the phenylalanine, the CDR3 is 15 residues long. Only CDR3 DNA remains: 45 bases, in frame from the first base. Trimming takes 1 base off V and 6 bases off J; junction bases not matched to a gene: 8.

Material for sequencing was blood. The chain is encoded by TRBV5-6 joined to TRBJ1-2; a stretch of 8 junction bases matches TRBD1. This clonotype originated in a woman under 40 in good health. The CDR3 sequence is CASSLSGQGLHGYTF. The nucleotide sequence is TGTGCCAGCAGCTTGAGTGGACAGGGACTGCATGGCTACACCTTC. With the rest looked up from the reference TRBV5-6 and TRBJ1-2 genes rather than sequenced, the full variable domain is DAGVTQSPTHLIKTRGQQVTLRCSPKSGHDTVSWYQQALGQGPQFIFQYYEEEERQRGNFPDRFSGHQFPNYSSELNVNALLLGDSALYLCASSLSGQGLHGYTFGSGTRLTVV.